These 21 T cell receptor beta chains were all obtained from the same sample, sequenced in a study of early T cells in non-severe SARS-CoV-2 infection. TCRdb independently ran MiXCR on the 5' RACE reads; one entry per CDR3 protein. The sample records 60,000 or so distinct CDR3 sequences, approximately 12% being singletons. Sequencing was done on a sample of whole blood. Receptor source: an adult who was a healthcare worker with PCR-confirmed SARS-CoV-2 infection or an uninfected control (not recorded which).

This clonotype was detected many times. V usage is TRBV5-1 and J usage is TRBJ2-5; no definite D call. V shed 2 bases and J shed 4 bases, with 6 bases lying between them. CDR1 SGHRS and CDR2 YFSETQ come from the germline V gene. The CDR3 loop spans 12 amino acids. CDR3 loop: CASSFERETQYF. In nucleotides, the CDR3 is TGCGCCAGCAGCTTCGAACGAGAGACCCAGTACTTC.

The rearrangement joins TRBV7-9 to TRBJ1-1, with 8 bases fitting TRBD1. CDR3 length: 15 amino acids. Germline assignment: CDR1 SEHNR and CDR2 FQNEAQ (reference sequence). The V gene end was trimmed by 4 bases and the J gene end by 2 bases; junction bases not matched to a gene: 6. The CDR3 coding sequence is TGTGCCAGCAGCTCCCGGACAGGGAGCAACACTGAAGCTTTCTTT. Amino acids: CASSSRTGSNTEAFF.

This clonotype showed up many times. This chain connects TRBV18 to TRBJ2-7; 7 bases are shared with TRBD1. The V segment lost 2 bases and the J segment 0 bases; nucleotides outside the gene matches: 10. Germline V gives CDR1 KGHSH, CDR2 LQKENI. This CDR3 contains 17 residues. For the CDR3, the DNA is TGTGCCAGCTCACCAAAGGGGACAGCTTCTATCTCCTACGAGCAGTACTTC. Residues: CASSPKGTASISYEQYF. Drawing the rest from reference TRBV18 and TRBJ2-7, the complete variable domain is NAGVMQNPRHLVRRRGQEARLRCSPMKGHSHVYWYRQLPEEGLKFMVYLQKENIIDESGMPKERFSAEFPKEGPSILRIQQVVRGDSAAYFCASSPKGTASISYEQYFGPGTRLTVT.

At least ten counts were recorded for this clonotype. The chain has TRBV7-2 and TRBJ2-3, with TRBD2 matching 10 bases. CDR1 and CDR2 from the germline V gene are SGHTA and FQGNSA. V shed 2 bases, J shed 5 bases, and the junction held 4 bases outside the gene matches. CDR3 size: 15 residues. The CDR3 sequence: CASSLLAGGGDTQYF. The CDR3 DNA reads as TGTGCCAGCAGCTTATTAGCGGGAGGAGGAGATACGCAGTATTTT.

This clonotype was recorded at least ten times. The chain links TRBV20-1 to TRBJ1-5; TRBD1 aligns across 9 bases. Germline lookup yields CDR1 DFQATT and CDR2 SNEGSKA (reference sequence). Losses at the gene ends were 3 bases for V and 6 bases for J; bases not matched to a gene: 6. The length of the CDR3 is 14 residues. DNA of the CDR3: TGCAGTGCTAGGGGGGACAGGGATTTTCAGCCCCAGCATTTT. The encoded protein is CSARGDRDFQPQHF.

This clonotype was counted many times. J is TRBJ1-4 and V is TRBV7-8; D unclear. This CDR3 has 14 residues. CDR1 SGHVS and CDR2 FQNEAQ come from the germline V gene. V was cut by 8 bases and J by 1 base, with 11 bases left in between. The CDR3 sequence: CASAEFLTNEKLFF. The CDR3, as DNA: TGTGCCAGCGCAGAGTTTTTAACTAATGAAAAACTGTTTTTT.

There are many counts of this clonotype. The chain uses TRBV18 and TRBJ2-1; 10 nucleotides agree with TRBD1. Germline CDR1 is KGHSH and CDR2 is LQKENI. V shed 1 base and J 8 bases; nucleotides not matched to a gene: 8. The CDR3 covers 16 residues. CDR3 amino acids: CASSPLYGDRGYEQFF. The DNA for the CDR3 is TGTGCCAGCTCACCACTTTACGGGGACAGGGGTTATGAGCAGTTCTTC.

CDR3 in amino acids: CASSAVQGAGTEAFF. In nucleotides, the CDR3 is TGTGCCAGCAGCGCCGTACAGGGTGCGGGGACTGAAGCTTTCTTT. The rearrangement uses TRBV9 and TRBJ1-1; a weak D match, TRBD1 (6 bases). The CDR3 length is 15 residues. Germline assignment: CDR1 SGDLS and CDR2 YYNGEE. Trimming pared 3 bases from V and 5 bases from J, leaving 17 bases between.

This clonotype has at least ten counts. V is TRBV7-6 and J is TRBJ2-1, with TRBD2 matching 9 bases. Per germline, CDR1 SGHVS and CDR2 FNYEAQ. V was pared by 3 bases and J by 8 bases, with 5 bases of the junction left unmatched. This CDR3 comprises 14 residues. The CDR3 reads CASSLNGGRDEQFF. CDR3 bases: TGTGCCAGCAGCTTGAACGGCGGGAGGGATGAGCAGTTCTTC.

This clonotype was seen ten or more times. The V gene is TRBV2, the J gene TRBJ1-1; 7 bases agree with TRBD1. The CDR3 has 14 residues. V trimming: 7 bases; J trimming: 0 bases; junction bases outside the gene matches: 5. Germline CDR1 SNHLY, CDR2 FYNNEI. CDR3 amino acids: CASIRDRLNTEAFF. DNA of the CDR3: TGTGCCAGCATCCGGGACAGATTGAACACTGAAGCTTTCTTT.

This clonotype was seen a handful of times. The rearrangement uses TRBV4-1 and TRBJ1-6; perhaps TRBD1 as D (5 bases). The CDR3 contains 17 residues. V was pared by 4 bases and J by 8 bases, with 21 bases between. CDR1 and CDR2 from the germline V gene are MGHRA and YSYEKL. The CDR3 bases are TGCGCCAGCAGCCCAATACTACAGGCCCCTAGGGATTCACCCCTCCACTTT. It yields the protein CASSPILQAPRDSPLHF.

This clonotype was counted a few times. This chain links TRBV27 with TRBJ2-7; TRBD2 agrees at 12 bases. Germline CDR1 reads MNHEY; CDR2 reads SMNVEV (reference sequence). V trimming: 5 bases; J trimming: 4 bases; junction bases outside the gene matches: 9. CDR3 length equals 16 residues. The CDR3 loop reads CASSPLAGGPQYEQYF. CDR3 sequence (DNA): TGTGCCAGCAGTCCTCTAGCGGGAGGGCCTCAGTACGAGCAGTACTTC.

The chain has TRBV29-1 and TRBJ2-5, with TRBD1 identical over 7 bases. Germline CDR1 reads SQVTM; CDR2 reads ANQGSEA. The CDR3 consists of 12 residues. J was trimmed by 5 bases and V by 6 bases; bases with no gene match: 6. CDR3 coding DNA: TGCAGCGTAAAGACAGGGTGGGAGACCCAGTACTTC. Its protein product is CSVKTGWETQYF.

The chain has TRBV28 and TRBJ1-1, with a possible D match to TRBD1 (6 bases). CDR1 is MDHEN, CDR2 SYDVKM, per germline. CDR3 length: 14 residues. Trimming took 5 bases from V and 10 from J, leaving 20 bases between them. This CDR3 reads CASSNGRQAVSAFF. The CDR3 DNA is TGTGCCAGCAGTAACGGGAGACAGGCCGTTTCAGCTTTCTTT.

This clonotype has a handful of counts. The CDR3 sequence is CASSFRQLVGGEQYF. CDR3 bases: TGTGCCAGCAGTTTCCGACAGCTCGTCGGTGGCGAGCAGTACTTC. The V gene is TRBV27, the J gene TRBJ2-7; D possibly corresponds to TRBD1 (5 bases). This CDR3 contains 15 residues. With 3 bases removed from V and 6 bases from J, the gap between germline ends came to 18 bases. Germline V gene data show CDR1 as MNHEY and CDR2 as SMNVEV (reference sequence).

This clonotype was picked up a small number of times. V and J are TRBV6-2 or TRBV6-3 and TRBJ2-2; the D gene is possibly TRBD1 (5 bases). V dropped 7 bases and J dropped 0 bases, with 21 bases sitting between them. The CDR3 is made up of 18 amino acids. CDR1 is MNHEY, CDR2 SVGEGT, per germline. CDR3 region: CASISDAMTDSNTGELFF. The CDR3 DNA is TGTGCCAGCATCTCCGACGCCATGACAGACTCGAACACCGGGGAGCTGTTTTTT.

J is TRBJ1-2 and V is TRBV30, with 8 bases that match TRBD1. V lost 4 bases and J lost 4; bases outside the gene matches: 5. This CDR3 contains 13 residues. Per the germline V gene, CDR1 is GTSNPN and CDR2 is SVGIG (reference sequence). CDR3 loop: CAWKPDRVYGYTF. CDR3 sequence (DNA): TGTGCCTGGAAACCGGACAGGGTCTATGGCTACACCTTC.

This chain uses TRBV4-1 with TRBJ2-3, with a weak D call TRBD2 (6 bases). V gave up 1 base and J gave up 7 bases, with 18 bases separating them. The germline V gene encodes CDR1 MGHRA and CDR2 YSYEKL. This CDR3 spans 16 amino acids. The CDR3 is CASSQVTAGRANTQYF. CDR3 bases: TGCGCCAGCAGCCAAGTAACAGCGGGCCGGGCCAATACGCAGTATTTT.

The chain uses TRBV11-2 and TRBJ2-3; 8 bases fit TRBD2. Per germline, CDR1 SGHAT and CDR2 FQNNGV. The trim removed 5 bases at V and 6 bases at J, leaving 10 bases unmatched. This CDR3 contains 15 residues. CDR3 loop: CASSEGTRPQDTQYF. CDR3 sequence (DNA): TGTGCCAGCAGCGAAGGGACTAGACCCCAGGATACGCAGTATTTT.

This chain joins TRBV9 and TRBJ2-1, with D tentatively TRBD2 (6 bases). This CDR3 comprises 17 residues. Germline CDR1 and CDR2: SGDLS and YYNGEE. V lost 5 bases and J 6 bases, leaving 24 bases between the germline ends. In DNA, the CDR3 is TGTGCCAGCAGTCTCTCACCCCGGGACTCACTCTCCAATGAGCAGTTCTTC. Protein: CASSLSPRDSLSNEQFF.

This chain uses TRBV28 with TRBJ1-2; tentatively, D is TRBD1 (5 bases). Germline V gene lookup returns CDR1 MDHEN and CDR2 SYDVKM. The V and J ends lost 3 bases and 7 bases respectively, with 12 bases between them. This CDR3 is 13 amino acids long. CDR3 protein: CASSFSGALGYTF. CDR3 in DNA: TGTGCCAGCAGTTTCTCCGGGGCGCTTGGCTACACCTTC.